This TCR beta chain was recorded in a study of CD8 T cells in Susac syndrome. Random hexamers were used to reverse transcribe the RNA input (roughly 0.5 to 1 ug). The CDR3 of TCR beta was amplified by immunoSEQ multiplex PCR across 54 Vbeta and 13 Jbeta. TCRdb independently ran MiXCR on the immunoSEQ multiplex PCR reads; one entry per CDR3 protein. The table records more than 95,000 distinct CDR3 sequences, 90% to 95% of them present only once. V lost 5 bases and J 1 base, leaving 14 bases between the germline ends. The CDR3 spans 15 residues. Negative isolation yielded CD8+ and CD4+ T cells; FACS enriched TEMRA cells.

The chain joins TRBV12-3 or TRBV12-4 to TRBJ2-5; the D gene is possibly TRBD2 (6 bases). The sequence was collected from a human donor in good health. The sequenced sample was CD4+ T cells from PBMCs. The CDR3: CASSRVGTVQETQYF. The CDR3 nucleotides read TGTGCCAGCAGTCGCGTAGGGACTGTCCAAGAGACCCAGTACTTC.